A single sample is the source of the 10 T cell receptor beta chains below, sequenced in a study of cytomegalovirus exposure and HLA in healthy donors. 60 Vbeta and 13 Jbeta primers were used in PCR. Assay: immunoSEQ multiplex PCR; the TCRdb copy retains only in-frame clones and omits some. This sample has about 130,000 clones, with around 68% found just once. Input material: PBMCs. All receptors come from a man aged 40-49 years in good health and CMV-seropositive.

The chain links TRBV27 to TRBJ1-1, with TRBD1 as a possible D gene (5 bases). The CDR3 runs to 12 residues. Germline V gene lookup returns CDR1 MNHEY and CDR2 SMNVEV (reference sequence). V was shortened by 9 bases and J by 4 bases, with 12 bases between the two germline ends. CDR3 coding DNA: TGTGCCAGTTTATCCGGGGGCACTGAAGCTTTCTTT. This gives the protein CASLSGGTEAFF.

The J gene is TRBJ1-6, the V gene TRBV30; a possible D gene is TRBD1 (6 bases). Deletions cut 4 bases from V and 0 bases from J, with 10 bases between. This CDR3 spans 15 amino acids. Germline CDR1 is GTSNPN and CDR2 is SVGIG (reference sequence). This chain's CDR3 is CAWKTGSSYNSPLHF. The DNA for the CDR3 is TGTGCCTGGAAAACAGGGAGCTCCTATAATTCACCCCTCCACTTT. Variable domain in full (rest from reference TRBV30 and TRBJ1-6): SQTIHQWPATLVQPVGSPLSLECTVEGTSNPNLYWYRQAAGRGLQLLFYSVGIGQISSEVPQNLSASRPQDRQFILSSKKLLLSDSGFYLCAWKTGSSYNSPLHFGNGTRLTVT.

The CDR3 here is CAWSPQETQYF. In nucleotides, the CDR3 is TGTGCCTGGAGCCCTCAAGAGACCCAGTACTTC. The chain couples TRBV30 to TRBJ2-5, with D uncertain. With 3 bases removed from V and 2 bases from J, the gap between germline ends came to 4 bases. Germline values: CDR1 GTSNPN, CDR2 SVGIG (reference sequence). The CDR3 has 11 amino acids.

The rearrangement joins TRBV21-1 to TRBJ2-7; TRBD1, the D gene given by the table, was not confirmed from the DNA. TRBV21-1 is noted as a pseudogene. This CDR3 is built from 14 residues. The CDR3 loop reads CASSKGRTGREQYF. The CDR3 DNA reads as TGTGCCAGCAGCAAAGGAAGGACAGGGCGGGAGCAGTACTTC.

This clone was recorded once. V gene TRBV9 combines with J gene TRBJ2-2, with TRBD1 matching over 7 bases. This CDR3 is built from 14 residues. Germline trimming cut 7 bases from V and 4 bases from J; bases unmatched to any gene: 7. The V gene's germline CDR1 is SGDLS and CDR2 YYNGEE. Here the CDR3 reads CASSGQTSTGELFF. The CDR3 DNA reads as TGTGCCAGCTCGGGACAGACGAGCACCGGGGAGCTGTTTTTT.

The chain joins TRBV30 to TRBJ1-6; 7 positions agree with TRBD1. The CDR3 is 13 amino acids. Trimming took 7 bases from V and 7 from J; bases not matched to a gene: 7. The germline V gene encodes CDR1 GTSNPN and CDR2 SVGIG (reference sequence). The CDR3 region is CALSGGRNSPLHF. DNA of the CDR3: TGTGCCTTGTCAGGGGGACGGAATTCACCCCTCCACTTT. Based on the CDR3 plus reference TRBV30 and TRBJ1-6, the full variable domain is SQTIHQWPATLVQPVGSPLSLECTVEGTSNPNLYWYRQAAGRGLQLLFYSVGIGQISSEVPQNLSASRPQDRQFILSSKKLLLSDSGFYLCALSGGRNSPLHFGNGTRLTVT.

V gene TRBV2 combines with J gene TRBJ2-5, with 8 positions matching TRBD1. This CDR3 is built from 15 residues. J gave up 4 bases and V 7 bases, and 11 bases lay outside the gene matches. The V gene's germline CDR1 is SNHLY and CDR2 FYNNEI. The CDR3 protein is CASKTLTGVGETQYF. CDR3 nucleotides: TGTGCCAGCAAAACTCTGACAGGGGTGGGAGAGACCCAGTACTTC.

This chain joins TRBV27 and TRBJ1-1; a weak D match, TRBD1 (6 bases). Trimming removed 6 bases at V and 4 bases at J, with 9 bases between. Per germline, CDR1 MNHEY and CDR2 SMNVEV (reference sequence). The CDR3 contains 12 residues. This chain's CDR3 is CASRGGGTEAFF. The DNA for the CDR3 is TGTGCCAGCAGGGGAGGGGGCACTGAAGCTTTCTTT.

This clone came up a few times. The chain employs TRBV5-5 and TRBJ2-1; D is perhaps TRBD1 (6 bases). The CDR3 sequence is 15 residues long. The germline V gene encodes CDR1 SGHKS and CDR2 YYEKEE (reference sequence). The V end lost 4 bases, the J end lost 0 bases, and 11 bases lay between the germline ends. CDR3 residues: CASSRQASSYNEQFF. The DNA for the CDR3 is TGTGCCAGCAGCCGACAGGCAAGCTCCTACAATGAGCAGTTCTTC.

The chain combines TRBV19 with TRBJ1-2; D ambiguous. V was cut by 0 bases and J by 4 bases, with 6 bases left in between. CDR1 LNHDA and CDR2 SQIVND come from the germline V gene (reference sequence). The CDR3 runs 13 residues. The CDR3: CASSIESVYGYTF. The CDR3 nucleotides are TGTGCCAGTAGTATAGAGTCAGTCTATGGCTACACCTTC.